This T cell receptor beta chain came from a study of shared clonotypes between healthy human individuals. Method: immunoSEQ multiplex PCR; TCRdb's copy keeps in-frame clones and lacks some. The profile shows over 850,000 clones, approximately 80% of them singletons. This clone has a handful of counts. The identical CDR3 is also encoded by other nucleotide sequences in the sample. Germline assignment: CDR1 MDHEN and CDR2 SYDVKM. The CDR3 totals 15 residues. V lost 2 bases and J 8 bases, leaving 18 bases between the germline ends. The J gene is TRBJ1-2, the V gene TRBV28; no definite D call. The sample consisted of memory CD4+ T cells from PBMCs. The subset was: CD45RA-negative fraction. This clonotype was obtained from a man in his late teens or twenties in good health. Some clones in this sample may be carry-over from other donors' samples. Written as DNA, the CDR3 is TGTGCCAGCAGTTTAGGTGGCAGGTCGGTGTACGGCTACACCTTC. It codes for CASSLGGRSVYGYTF.